This record looks at one T cell receptor beta chain sequence and its context. Its matching antigen is unknown. This PCR relied on a set of 60 Vbeta primers and 13 Jbeta primers. TCRdb's copy holds only in-frame clones and misses some; the assay was immunoSEQ multiplex PCR. This sample yields approximately 72,000 clones, of which about 78% are seen a single time; less than 7% belongs to the top ten. This record belongs to a study of cytomegalovirus exposure and HLA in healthy donors. Notes on the study in general: Judged likely to be a sequencing artifact was a cluster of highly shared sequence variants.

Germline V gene lookup returns CDR1 SGHKS and CDR2 YYEKEE (reference sequence). The V end lost 1 base, the J end lost 8 bases, and 15 bases lay between the germline ends. The CDR3 is made up of 15 amino acids. J is TRBJ1-4 and V is TRBV5-5, with D maybe TRBD1 (6 bases). The receptor was derived from a male donor in good health and CMV-seropositive. Specimen: PBMCs. CDR3 sequence (DNA): TGTGCCAGCAGCTTGATTTTACAGGGAAGCGAAAAACTGTTTTTT. Amino acids: CASSLILQGSEKLFF.